This TCR beta chain was captured in a study of cytomegalovirus exposure and HLA in healthy donors. Study-wide findings and caveats: In an earlier analysis, most TCR beta V segments were productive about 87% or about 30% of the time. Later analysis identified several of the most significant clusters that appeared linked to common viral pathogens. Several V segments, TRBV6-2 and TRBV6-3 among them, could not be told apart and were dropped.

The CDR3 contains 13 residues. Trimming removed 3 bases at V and 4 bases at J, with 7 bases between. The germline V gene has CDR1 SGHRS and CDR2 YFSETQ. PCR involved 60 Vbeta and 13 Jbeta primers. Profiling relied on immunoSEQ multiplex PCR, and the TCRdb table lists in-frame clones only, not all of them. The sample has about 87,000 clones, just under 80% seen once; the top ten hold 3.8%. With regard to this clone: The antigen is not known.

Sequencing was done on a sample of PBMCs. The TCR sequence derives from a middle-aged woman in good health and CMV-seronegative. V usage is TRBV5-1 and J usage is TRBJ2-2; D is unresolved. This CDR3 reads CASSSEFTGELFF. The CDR3 DNA reads as TGCGCCAGCAGCTCTGAGTTCACCGGGGAGCTGTTTTTT.